This T cell receptor (beta chain) was recorded in a study of regulatory T cells in long-lasting Graves disease. Study as a whole: Patients with persistent Graves' disease had over 5 years of antithyroid drugs and persistent TSH receptor antibodies. Study-level findings and limits: The small sample size may have reduced accuracy.

This clonotype has a count of ten or more. What it binds is not known. CDR3-region Arm-PCR and iRepertoire HTBI primers produced the TCR beta libraries. TCRdb re-derived calls from the multiplex PCR reads in MiXCR, one entry per CDR3 protein. Here the sample spans 350,000 to 500,000 distinct CDR3 sequences, 21% being singletons. Germline V gene sequence: CDR1 MDHEN, CDR2 SYDVKM. J gave up 3 bases and V 5 bases, and 8 bases lay outside the gene matches. CDR3 length: 15 residues. Stated time point: persistent/refractory GD, antithyroid drugs over 5 years with positive TRAb. From RNA extracted from PBMCs, the TCR library was made. American Thyroid Association guidelines served as the basis for diagnosing Graves' disease.

The sample here was peripheral blood mononuclear cells (PBMCs), taken when the disease was refractory, from a patient treated with antithyroid drugs. The chain joins TRBV28 to TRBJ2-5, with 8 bases fitting TRBD2. This sequence originates from a female donor with Graves disease. CDR3 DNA sequence: TGTGCCAGCAGTGAACCGGGGGGGGCTAAAGAGACCCAGTACTTC. This encodes CASSEPGGAKETQYF.